This T cell receptor (beta chain) is drawn from a study of T cells in Graves' hyperthyroidism and ophthalmopathy. Study-wide context: Prior to any treatment, at the point of initial diagnosis, peripheral blood was collected.

Study conclusions and caveats: Blood shared most expanded thyroid clonotypes above 0.001.

This clonotype occurred many times. As yet, its antigen is unknown. RNA transcripts gave rise to amplified TCR beta CDR3 regions. With the HTBI primer set, the TCR CDR3 went through a first round of RT-PCR. Each CDR3 protein gets one entry after TCRdb re-called the multiplex PCR reads with MiXCR. The table shows 250,000 to 400,000 distinct CDR3 sequences, with approximately 15% occurring only once. Reasons for excluding patients were uncontrolled infection, other autoimmune disease, pregnancy or lactation. Each 10 ml fresh peripheral blood draw supplied the PBMCs. V was trimmed by 5 bases and J by 7 bases, leaving 8 bases between them. Germline values: CDR1 MNHEY, CDR2 SMNVEV (reference sequence). There are 11 residues in the CDR3.

The gene calls are TRBV27 and TRBJ2-5, with D possibly called TRBD1 or TRBD2 (6 bases each). Sequenced: blood. This sequence originates from a middle-aged woman with Graves' ophthalmopathy. CDR3 sequence: CASSKGGTQYF. DNA for the CDR3: TGTGCCAGCAGTAAGGGGGGGACCCAGTACTTC.